Below are 26 T cell receptor beta chains sequenced from a single sample in a study of blood T cells in healthy people across ages. A sample-barcoded 5' primer and a J-beta primer mix were used in a second PCR of roughly 6 to 11 cycles. Each CDR3 protein is one row after TCRdb ran MiXCR on the 5' RACE reads. The data contain 780,000 or so distinct CDR3 sequences, 53% of them singletons. Source material: blood. Receptors were obtained from a man older than 75 in good health.

This clonotype was detected many times. The chain employs TRBV29-1 and TRBJ2-3; unclear D gene. Trimming pared 3 bases from V and 1 base from J, leaving 5 bases between. CDR1 is SQVTM and CDR2 is ANQGSEA in the germline V gene. The CDR3 runs to 12 residues. CDR3 coding DNA: TGCAGCGTTGAGGCTGGCACAGATACGCAGTATTTT. Its translation: CSVEAGTDTQYF.

There are a few counts of this clonotype. CDR3 in DNA: TGTGCCAGCAGCCAAGAATTAAGGGGCTCCTACGAGCAGTACTTC. Encoded protein: CASSQELRGSYEQYF. The chain carries TRBV4-2 and TRBJ2-7, with TRBD1 as a possible D gene (5 bases). Trimming took off 0 bases at V and 0 bases at J, with 9 bases between the two ends. Germline CDR1 reads LGHNA; CDR2 reads YNFKEQ. This CDR3 is 15 amino acids long.

The rearrangement joins TRBV18 to TRBJ1-1; no clear D gene. The CDR3 extends over 14 amino acids. Deletions cut 3 bases from V and 2 bases from J, with 10 bases between. From germline, CDR1 is KGHSH and CDR2 LQKENI. DNA of the CDR3: TGTGCCAGCTCACCGTTCCAGGCAAACACTGAAGCTTTCTTT. Amino acids: CASSPFQANTEAFF.

The chain combines TRBV6-5 with TRBJ2-3; D is unclear. Per the germline V gene, CDR1 is MNHEY and CDR2 is SVGAGI. This CDR3 region has 11 residues. Written as DNA, the CDR3 is TGTGTAGGTTTTATTATCAGATACGCGTATTTT. Amino acid sequence: CVGFIIRYAYF.

This clonotype was observed a single time. The rearrangement joins TRBV27 to TRBJ1-2; 7 bases line up with TRBD1. Germline trimming cut 0 bases from V and 3 bases from J; bases unmatched to any gene: 7. Germline lookup yields CDR1 MNHEY and CDR2 SMNVEV (reference sequence). The CDR3 sequence is 16 residues long. The CDR3, as DNA: TGTGCCAGCAGTTTATCTTGGGTAGGGGGCGACTATGGCTACACCTTC. Translating it yields CASSLSWVGGDYGYTF.

V usage is TRBV4-2 and J usage is TRBJ2-7; D may be TRBD2 (6 bases). Per germline, CDR1 LGHNA and CDR2 YNFKEQ. The CDR3 consists of 17 residues. Trimming shortened V by 0 bases and J by 2 bases, and 17 bases separated the two germline ends. CDR3 in DNA: TGTGCCAGCAGCCAAGATCTTTCTGGGAGGCCAACCTACGAGCAGTACTTC. The encoded protein is CASSQDLSGRPTYEQYF.

The sample holds a few counts of this clonotype. The rearrangement links TRBV28 to TRBJ2-4; 12 bases line up with TRBD2. The DNA end is a closer match to TRBJ2-5, so the J assignment may be wrong. Germline CDR1 reads MDHEN; CDR2 reads SYDVKM. This CDR3 is 15 amino acids long. The CDR3 DNA is TGTGCCAGCAGTTCCCTAGCGGGAGGGGGGGAGACCCAGTACTTC. The encoded protein is CASSSLAGGGETQYF.

The rearrangement links TRBV12-3 or TRBV12-4 to TRBJ2-1; D is possibly TRBD2 (6 bases). With 3 bases removed from V and 7 bases from J, the gap between germline ends came to 10 bases. The CDR3 is 13 amino acids. For the CDR3, the DNA is TGTGCCAGCAGTTTTGGGGGGTGGAATGAGCAGTTCTTC. Amino acid sequence: CASSFGGWNEQFF.

The rearrangement links TRBV5-1 to TRBJ2-7; D may be TRBD1 (6 bases). The CDR3 spans 15 residues. Germline CDR1 is SGHRS and CDR2 is YFSETQ. V was trimmed by 7 bases and J by 2 bases, leaving 19 bases between them. As DNA, the CDR3 is TGCGCCAGCGCTTCCCCCGAGGGGGTCGCCTACGAGCAGTACTTC. Translated, it gives CASASPEGVAYEQYF.

The chain links TRBV6-6 to TRBJ2-1; TRBD2 matches 10 bases. Looked up from germline, CDR1 is MNHNY and CDR2 is SVGAGI (reference sequence). V dropped 4 bases and J dropped 7; count of bases not matched to a gene: 7. This CDR3 spans 15 amino acids. CDR3 sequence reads: CASSSKREGRNEQFF. CDR3 bases: TGTGCCAGCAGTTCCAAGCGGGAGGGTCGGAATGAGCAGTTCTTC.

CDR3 bases: TGCAGCGTTGAAGGGGGGACTAGATGGGCCAATGAGCAGTTCTTC. This codes for CSVEGGTRWANEQFF. The chain combines TRBV29-1 with TRBJ2-1; 8 bases line up with TRBD2. The ends lost 1 base at V and 6 bases at J; junction bases unmatched: 8. Germline lookup yields CDR1 SQVTM and CDR2 ANQGSEA. The CDR3 covers 15 residues.

In the case of this clonotype: One junction end disagrees with the germline gene, perhaps due to a read error. The chain recombines TRBV7-9 with TRBJ2-7, with TRBD1 as a possible D gene (5 bases). CDR3 size: 12 residues. In germline, CDR1 is SEHNR, CDR2 FQNEAQ (reference sequence). CDR3 bases: TGTACCAGCAGCCCGACAGCTTACGAGCAGTACTTC. As protein: CTSSPTAYEQYF.

Regarding this clonotype: An end of the junction differs from the germline gene, which may be a read error. The chain employs TRBV29-1 and TRBJ1-4; weak D call: TRBD1 (6 bases). Germline CDR1 is SQVTM and CDR2 is ANQGSEA. This CDR3 region has 15 residues. Here the CDR3 DNA reads TGCAGCGTTTCGGACAGTCACCCAACTAACGAAAAACTGTTTTTT. Amino acids: CSVSDSHPTNEKLFF.

The sample holds a few counts of this clonotype. This chain connects TRBV12-3 or TRBV12-4 to TRBJ1-2; possible D gene TRBD1, 5 bases. This CDR3 comprises 13 residues. V lost 6 bases to trimming and J lost 4 bases, with 12 bases between them. The CDR3: CASSPGRVYGYTF. The CDR3 nucleotides read TGTGCCAGCAGCCCGGGCAGGGTCTATGGCTACACCTTC.

The chain joins TRBV3-1 to TRBJ2-1, with TRBD2 matching 12 bases. Germline assignment: CDR1 LGHDT and CDR2 YNNKEL (reference sequence). The trim removed 4 bases at V and 0 bases at J, leaving 1 base unmatched. The length of the CDR3 is 16 residues. The CDR3 here is CASSRTSGNSYNEQFF. The CDR3 DNA follows: TGTGCCAGCAGCCGGACTAGCGGGAACTCCTACAATGAGCAGTTCTTC.

The V call is TRBV4-2, the J call TRBJ2-3; TRBD2 aligns across 10 bases. The V gene's germline CDR1 is LGHNA and CDR2 YNFKEQ. V was pared by 4 bases and J by 10 bases, with 5 bases of the junction left unmatched. This CDR3 spans 13 amino acids. The CDR3 DNA is TGTGCCAGCAGCCTACCAGGGACTAGCGCGCAGTATTTT. Residues: CASSLPGTSAQYF.

As to this clonotype: The germline gene is not matched at one end of the junction; a read error may be the cause. The rearrangement uses TRBV3-1 and TRBJ2-5; 11 nucleotides agree with TRBD2. The V gene's germline CDR1 is LGHDT and CDR2 YNNKEL (reference sequence). The CDR3 loop spans 18 amino acids. The CDR3 coding sequence is TGTGCCTGCAGCCCCTCCACCGGGACTAGCGGAATCCAAGAGACCCAGTACTTC. This sequence encodes CACSPSTGTSGIQETQYF.

This sequence joins TRBV7-2 and TRBJ2-7; no reliable D call. V lost 1 base and J lost 0, with 7 bases in between. Germline V gene sequence: CDR1 SGHTA, CDR2 FQGNSA. CDR3 length equals 14 residues. CDR3 DNA: TGTGCCAGCAGCTTAGTTCAGAGCTCCTACGAGCAGTACTTC. Translated: CASSLVQSSYEQYF. Filled out from reference TRBV7-2 and TRBJ2-7, the complete variable domain reads GAGVSQSPSNKVTEKGKDVELRCDPISGHTALYWYRQSLGQGLEFLIYFQGNSAPDKSGLPSDRFSAERTGGSVSTLTIQRTQQEDSAVYLCASSLVQSSYEQYFGPGTRLTVT.

The chain has TRBV28 and TRBJ2-7; D might be TRBD2 (6 bases). From germline, CDR1 is MDHEN and CDR2 SYDVKM. V was trimmed by 5 bases and J by 0 bases, leaving 14 bases between them. CDR3 length: 15 residues. The CDR3 DNA reads as TGTGCCAGCAGTATCGCTTCTAGCGCCTCCTACGAGCAGTACTTC. Translating it yields CASSIASSASYEQYF.

Here the CDR3 reads CASSPANHMGTQYF. In DNA, the CDR3 is TGTGCCAGCTCACCAGCGAACCATATGGGGACCCAGTACTTC. V is TRBV18 and J is TRBJ2-4; D is unresolved. Gene TRBJ2-5 matches the end of the DNA better, so the J call may be wrong. The length of the CDR3 is 14 residues. CDR1 is KGHSH, CDR2 LQKENI, per germline.

The CDR3 region has the DNA TGTGCCAGCAGCTTAGAGGGGGTAGAGGCTAGCGGAAGGTACGAGCAGTACTTC. Amino acid sequence: CASSLEGVEASGRYEQYF. V is TRBV7-2 and J is TRBJ2-7; a possible D gene is TRBD2 (7 bases). The germline V and J ends were trimmed by 1 base and 4 bases, with 23 bases remaining between them. Germline V gene sequence: CDR1 SGHTA, CDR2 FQGNSA. There are 18 residues in the CDR3.

This clonotype turned up a few times. The V and J genes are TRBV10-3 and TRBJ1-2; D is unresolved. Germline CDR1 reads ENHRY; CDR2 reads SYGVKD. The V end lost 2 bases, the J end lost 3 bases, and 10 bases lay between the germline ends. This CDR3 comprises 14 residues. CDR3 sequence (DNA): TGTGCCATCAGTGAGGGCCGGGCCTACTATGGCTACACCTTC. As protein: CAISEGRAYYGYTF.

The chain's CDR3 is CSAQRGDNSPLHF. The CDR3 DNA sequence: TGCAGTGCCCAGCGGGGGGATAATTCACCCCTCCACTTT. The chain combines TRBV20-1 with TRBJ1-6; possibly TRBD1 for D (5 bases). CDR3 length: 13 residues. V lost 6 bases and J lost 5, with 11 bases in between. The germline gives CDR1 DFQATT, CDR2 SNEGSKA (reference sequence).

This chain uses TRBV25-1 with TRBJ1-2; weak D call: TRBD1 (5 bases). This CDR3 comprises 15 residues. With 3 bases removed from V and 3 bases from J, the gap between germline ends came to 14 bases. Germline CDR1 reads MGHDK; CDR2 reads SYGVNS. The CDR3 region is CASSDPGTADYGYTF. The CDR3 nucleotides read TGTGCCAGCAGTGATCCCGGGACGGCCGACTATGGCTACACCTTC.

This clonotype was picked up a small number of times. The chain combines TRBV28 with TRBJ2-3; D tentatively reads TRBD1 or TRBD2 (5 bases each). Germline V lookup: CDR1 MDHEN, CDR2 SYDVKM. The CDR3 is 16 amino acids. Trimming took 7 bases from V and 4 from J, leaving 21 bases between them. CDR3 DNA sequence: TGTGCCAGCACCTCCCCGGGACCAGCCCTCCCAGATACGCAGTATTTT. This codes for CASTSPGPALPDTQYF.

This clonotype was recorded a few times. This chain links TRBV12-3 or TRBV12-4 with TRBJ2-1; perhaps TRBD2 as D (6 bases). V was cut by 3 bases and J by 8 bases, with 17 bases left in between. The CDR3 is 15 residues long. CDR3 in DNA: TGTGCCAGCAGTTTGGGTGGGAGGTGGGGTCATGAGCAGTTCTTC. It translates to CASSLGGRWGHEQFF.